The present TCR beta chain was sequenced within a study of blood T cell repertoires in COVID-19. The CDR3 covers 16 residues. With 1 base clipped from V and 4 bases from J, the junction kept 4 bases outside the gene matches. Germline CDR1 is SGHAT and CDR2 is FQNNGV. Original handling: Nucleated cell counts were estimated from reference gene primer amplification. The protocol was immunoSEQ multiplex PCR, while the TCRdb copy is restricted to in-frame clones and leaves out a portion. For V, J and clone size, that table is used; D and trimming come from the DNA. The sample carries roughly 80,000 clones, over 80% recorded once.

This sequence originates from a man aged 55 to 69 with active or convalescent COVID-19. Sequences were obtained from peripheral blood. The chain is built from TRBV11-2 and TRBJ2-2; TRBD2 matches at 9 bases. CDR3 sequence (DNA): TGTGCCAGCAGCTTAGCTAGCGGGGACATCACCGGGGAGCTGTTTTTT. Protein product: CASSLASGDITGELFF.